This T cell receptor beta chain came from a study of technical replicates of blood from a few donors. This table comes from immunoSEQ multiplex PCR, and its TCRdb copy is limited to in-frame clones, with some not included. The sample consists of around 57,000 clones, around 94% of them appearing once. This TCR derives from a human donor in good health. Sequenced: T cells isolated from PBMCs.

CDR3 amino acids: CASSFTGLAGGPYEQYF. Written as DNA, the CDR3 is TGTGCCAGCAGTTTCACGGGACTAGCGGGAGGGCCCTACGAGCAGTACTTC. The chain employs TRBV28 and TRBJ2-7; 16 bases are shared with TRBD2. The CDR3 contains 17 residues. The germline V gene has CDR1 MDHEN and CDR2 SYDVKM. V dropped 3 bases and J dropped 2; count of bases not matched to a gene: 4.